This entry concerns a single T cell receptor (beta chain). The antigen is not known. This entry belongs to a study of early T cells in non-severe SARS-CoV-2 infection. The wider study: Unsorted whole-blood RNA was sequenced in bulk, leaving chains unpaired. Study-wide findings and caveats: The study's VDJdb matching favored anti-spike CD8 responses and missed private and CD4 specificities.

Researchers attached unique molecular identifiers to individual cDNA molecules. TCRdb called the 5' RACE reads again in MiXCR, with one record for every CDR3 protein. The data hold some 55,000 distinct CDR3 sequences, with 9.5% to 15% observed a single time. This CDR3 contains 12 residues. V lost 6 bases and J 5 bases, leaving 7 bases between the germline ends. This sequence joins TRBV12-3 or TRBV12-4 and TRBJ2-2; no clear D. Sample: whole blood, taken at baseline. The clonotype comes from an adult who was a healthcare worker with PCR-confirmed SARS-CoV-2 infection or an uninfected control (not recorded which). CDR3 sequence reads: CASRTKTGELFF. DNA of the CDR3: TGTGCCAGCAGGACAAAGACCGGGGAGCTGTTTTTT.